This passage covers 13 T cell receptor beta chains from one sample sequenced in a study of CD8+ T cells in alopecia areata. It was cDNA, reverse transcribed from extracted RNA, that served as the sequencing template. Data came from immunoSEQ multiplex PCR; TCRdb stores just in-frame clones and leaves some out. The data show approximately 89,000 clones, 35% to 50% seen once. Sequenced material: CD4+ T cells sorted from blood. The receptor set was obtained from a human donor with alopecia areata.

Only a few counts were recorded for this clone. The gene calls are TRBV2 and TRBJ2-7, with D tentatively TRBD1 or TRBD2 (6 bases each). CDR3 length: 12 amino acids. V lost 8 bases to trimming and J lost 6 bases, with 14 bases between them. CDR1 and CDR2 from the germline V gene are SNHLY and FYNNEI. The CDR3 here is CASSGDTREQYF. The DNA for the CDR3 is TGTGCCAGCTCGGGGGACACACGCGAGCAGTACTTC.

This chain joins TRBV5-1 and TRBJ2-1; D unclear. V was shortened by 0 bases and J by 4 bases, with 2 bases between the two germline ends. Germline CDR1 reads SGHRS; CDR2 reads YFSETQ. The CDR3 runs 12 residues. The CDR3 DNA is TGCGCCAGCAGCTTGGATTACAATGAGCAGTTCTTC. Amino acids: CASSLDYNEQFF.

The chain couples TRBV2 to TRBJ2-3, with D unclear. The CDR3 is 13 residues long. Germline V CDR1 and CDR2: SNHLY, FYNNEI. Trimming removed 4 bases from V and 7 bases from J, with 12 bases in between. The CDR3, as DNA: TGTGCCAGCAGTGTGGACGGATCGAATACGCAGTATTTT. This gives the protein CASSVDGSNTQYF.

The J gene is TRBJ1-5, the V gene TRBV29-1, with a weak D call TRBD1 (5 bases). There are 11 residues in the CDR3. Trimming removed 4 bases from V and 4 bases from J, with 5 bases in between. Germline CDR1 is SQVTM and CDR2 is ANQGSEA. CDR3: CSVGGNQPQHF. CDR3 nucleotides: TGCAGCGTTGGGGGGAATCAGCCCCAGCATTTT.

The chain carries TRBV29-1 and TRBJ2-7; no reliable D call. Trimming stripped 4 bases from V and 6 bases from J, with 19 bases between. There are 14 residues in the CDR3. Per germline, CDR1 SQVTM and CDR2 ANQGSEA. This chain's CDR3 is CSVAGLVPPIEQYF. CDR3 bases: TGCAGCGTTGCTGGGCTAGTACCTCCCATCGAGCAGTACTTC.

The chain joins TRBV15 to TRBJ2-1, with 8 positions matching TRBD1. Germline CDR1 and CDR2: LNHNV and YYDKDF (reference sequence). The CDR3 contains 14 residues. Trimming at V came to 5 bases and at J to 10 bases, leaving 10 bases not matched to a gene. This CDR3 is CATSLGQEESEQFF. The CDR3, as DNA: TGTGCCACCAGCCTGGGACAGGAGGAGTCGGAGCAGTTCTTC.

This clone has more than one count but fewer than ten. The J gene is TRBJ1-1, the V gene TRBV29-1; D not resolved. There are 12 residues in the CDR3. CDR1 is SQVTM, CDR2 ANQGSEA, per germline. V lost 2 bases and J lost 1, with 5 bases in between. DNA for the CDR3: TGCAGCGTTGAATTGGCGAACACTGAAGCTTTCTTT. Its translation: CSVELANTEAFF.

This clone was found a few times. The chain couples TRBV7-2 to TRBJ2-7, with D hard to call. CDR1 is SGHTA and CDR2 is FQGNSA in the germline V gene. The CDR3 extends over 14 amino acids. The V end was cut by 6 bases, the J end by 1 base, with 13 bases between. The CDR3 nucleotides are TGTGCCAGCAGGCCTAGTTACACTTCCTACGAGCAGTACTTC. It encodes CASRPSYTSYEQYF.

V usage is TRBV29-1 and J usage is TRBJ2-7; 7 bases line up with TRBD1. The CDR3 loop spans 13 amino acids. V shed 6 bases and J 5 bases; nucleotides not matched to a gene: 10. From germline, CDR1 is SQVTM and CDR2 ANQGSEA. The CDR3 sequence: CSVRGQETDEQYF. CDR3 bases: TGCAGCGTCCGAGGACAGGAGACGGACGAGCAGTACTTC.

This clone was observed a few times. The chain recombines TRBV5-1 with TRBJ1-4; unclear D gene. This CDR3 spans 14 amino acids. Germline V gene lookup returns CDR1 SGHRS and CDR2 YFSETQ. V was cut by 5 bases and J by 0 bases, with 8 bases left in between. CDR3 amino acids: CASSPEATNEKLFF. The CDR3 coding sequence is TGCGCCAGCAGTCCCGAGGCAACTAATGAAAAACTGTTTTTT. The full variable domain, its missing parts supplied by reference TRBV5-1 and TRBJ1-4, is KAGVTQTPRYLIKTRGQQVTLSCSPISGHRSVSWYQQTPGQGLQFLFEYFSETQRNKGNFPGRFSGRQFSNSRSEMNVSTLELGDSALYLCASSPEATNEKLFFGSGTQLSVL.

This clone has a handful of counts. The chain is built from TRBV29-1 and TRBJ2-3; D not certain. Per germline, CDR1 SQVTM and CDR2 ANQGSEA. V lost 5 bases, J lost 4 bases, and 13 bases lay in between. This CDR3 region has 13 residues. The CDR3 here is CSVPQSSADTQYF. CDR3 DNA: TGCAGCGTTCCGCAATCTTCGGCAGATACGCAGTATTTT.

The sample holds a few counts of this clone. The chain joins TRBV27 to TRBJ2-3, with D possibly being TRBD1 (6 bases). The germline V gene has CDR1 MNHEY and CDR2 SMNVEV (reference sequence). This CDR3 has 13 amino acids. Trimming cost V 5 bases and J 6 bases, with 12 bases left between them. Written as DNA, the CDR3 is TGTGCCAGCAGTATACAGGGCTACGATACGCAGTATTTT. It translates to CASSIQGYDTQYF.

This clone was seen more than once but under ten times. This chain uses TRBV30 with TRBJ2-7; D unresolved. Trimming shortened V by 1 base and J by 0 bases, and 7 bases separated the two germline ends. The germline CDR1 and CDR2 sequences are GTSNPN and SVGIG (reference sequence). The CDR3 spans 13 residues. CDR3: CAWSADDSYEQYF. The CDR3 bases are TGTGCCTGGAGTGCGGACGACTCCTACGAGCAGTACTTC.